The T cell receptor beta chain under discussion was sequenced for a study of control samples from healthy donors and cancer patients. Using immunoSEQ multiplex PCR, the repertoire was profiled, and TCRdb retains in-frame clones only, with some absent. The sample consists of 150,000 or so clones, 70% to 90% of them appearing once. The specimen sequenced was blood. The clonotype comes from a man aged 30 to 39 in good health.

The DNA for the CDR3 is TGTGCCAGCAGCCTCGGAGGGGAAGACGAGCAGTACTTC. The encoded protein is CASSLGGEDEQYF. The chain joins TRBV5-4 to TRBJ2-7; weak D call: TRBD2 (6 bases). CDR1 is SGHNT and CDR2 is YYREEE in the germline V gene (reference sequence). There are 13 residues in the CDR3. V was cut by 4 bases and J by 5 bases, with 13 bases left in between.